This T cell receptor (beta chain) was sequenced during a study of T cell responses to AZD1222 COVID-19 vaccine. The sample holds a few counts of this clone. Its antigen is unidentified. Study results and caveats: Repertoire samples came only from after the peak T cell response. Donors were largely white British and mainly female; clonal diversity was possibly underestimated. With two AZD1222 doses given, Spike-specific TCR breadth and depth both rose.

Profiled with immunoSEQ multiplex PCR; TCRdb holds only in-frame clones, not every one. The sample carries about 120,000 clones, approximately 86% recorded once. The specimen was peripheral blood, collected 28 days after the second AZD1222 dose. This clonotype originated in an adult who received the AZD1222 COVID-19 vaccine.

Here the CDR3 reads CASSLDGTGSYEQYF. The CDR3 DNA sequence: TGTGCCAGCAGCTTAGATGGGACAGGCTCCTACGAGCAGTACTTC. The chain joins TRBV7-2 to TRBJ2-7; 8 positions match TRBD1. Germline V gene data show CDR1 as SGHTA and CDR2 as FQGNSA. The J segment lost 0 bases and the V segment lost 1 base, leaving 2 bases of the junction unmatched. CDR3 length: 15 amino acids.